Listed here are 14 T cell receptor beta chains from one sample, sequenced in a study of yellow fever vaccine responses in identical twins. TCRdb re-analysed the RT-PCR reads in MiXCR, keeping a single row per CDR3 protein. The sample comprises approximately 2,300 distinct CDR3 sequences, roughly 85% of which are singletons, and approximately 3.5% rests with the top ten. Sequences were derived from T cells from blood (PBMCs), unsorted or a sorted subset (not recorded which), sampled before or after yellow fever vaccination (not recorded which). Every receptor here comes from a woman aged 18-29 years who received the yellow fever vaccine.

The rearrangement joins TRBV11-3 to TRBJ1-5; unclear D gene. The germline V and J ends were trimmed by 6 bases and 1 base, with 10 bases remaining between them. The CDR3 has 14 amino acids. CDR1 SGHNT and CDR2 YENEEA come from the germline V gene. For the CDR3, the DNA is TGTGCCAGCAGGTCTGGGGAGAGCAATCAGCCCCAGCATTTT. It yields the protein CASRSGESNQPQHF. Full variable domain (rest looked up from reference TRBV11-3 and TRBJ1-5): EAGVVQSPRYKIIEKKQPVAFWCNPISGHNTLYWYLQNLGQGPELLIRYENEEAVDDSQLPKDRFSAERLKGVDSTLKIQPAELGDSAVYLCASRSGESNQPQHFGDGTRLSIL.

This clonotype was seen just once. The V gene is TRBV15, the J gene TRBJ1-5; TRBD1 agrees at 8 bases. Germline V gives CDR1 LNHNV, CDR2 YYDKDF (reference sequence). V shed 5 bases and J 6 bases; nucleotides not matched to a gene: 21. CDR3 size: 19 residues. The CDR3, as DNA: TGTGCCACCAGCCCAACAGGCGGACAGGGTTTCTTTCTACGTCAGCCCCAGCATTTT. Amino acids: CATSPTGGQGFFLRQPQHF.

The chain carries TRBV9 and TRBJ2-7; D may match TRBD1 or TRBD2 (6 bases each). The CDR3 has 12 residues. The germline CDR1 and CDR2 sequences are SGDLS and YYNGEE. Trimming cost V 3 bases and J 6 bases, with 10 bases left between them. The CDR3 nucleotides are TGTGCCAGCAGCGAGGGGGACTCCGAGCAGTACGTC. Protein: CASSEGDSEQYV.

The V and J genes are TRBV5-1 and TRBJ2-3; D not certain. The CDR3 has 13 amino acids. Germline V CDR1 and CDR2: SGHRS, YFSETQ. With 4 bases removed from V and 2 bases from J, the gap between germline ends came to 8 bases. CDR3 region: CASSPPTTDTQYF. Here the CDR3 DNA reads TGCGCCAGCAGCCCCCCCACCACAGATACGCAGTATTTT.

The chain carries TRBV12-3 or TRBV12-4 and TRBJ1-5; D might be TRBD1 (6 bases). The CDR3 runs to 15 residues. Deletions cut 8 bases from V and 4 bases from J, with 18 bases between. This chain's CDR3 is CASGPYRVGNQPQHF. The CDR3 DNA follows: TGTGCCAGCGGACCCTACAGGGTCGGAAATCAGCCCCAGCATTTT.

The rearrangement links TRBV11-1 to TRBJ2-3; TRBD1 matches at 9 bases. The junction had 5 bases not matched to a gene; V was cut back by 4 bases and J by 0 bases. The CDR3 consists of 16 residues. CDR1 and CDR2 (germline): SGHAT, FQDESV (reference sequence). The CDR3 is CASSSTGGLSTDTQYF. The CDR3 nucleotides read TGTGCCAGCAGCTCTACAGGGGGCCTGAGCACAGATACGCAGTATTTT.

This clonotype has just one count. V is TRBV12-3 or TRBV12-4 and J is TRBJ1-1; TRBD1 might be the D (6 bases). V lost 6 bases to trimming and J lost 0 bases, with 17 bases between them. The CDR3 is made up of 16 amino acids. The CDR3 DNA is TGTGCCAGCAGCAACTACAGGGCCATTTTGAACACTGAAGCTTTCTTT. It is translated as CASSNYRAILNTEAFF.

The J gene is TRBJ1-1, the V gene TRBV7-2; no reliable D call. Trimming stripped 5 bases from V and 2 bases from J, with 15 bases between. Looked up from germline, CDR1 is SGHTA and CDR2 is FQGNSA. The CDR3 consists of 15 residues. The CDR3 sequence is CASSDRALPNTEAFF. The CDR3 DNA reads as TGTGCCAGCAGCGACCGGGCCCTACCCAACACTGAAGCTTTCTTT.

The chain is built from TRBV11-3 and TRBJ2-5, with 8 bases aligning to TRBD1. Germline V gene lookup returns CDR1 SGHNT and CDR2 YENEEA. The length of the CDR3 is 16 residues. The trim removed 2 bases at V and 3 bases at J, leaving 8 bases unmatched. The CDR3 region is CASSLQGAHWEETQYF. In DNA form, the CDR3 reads TGTGCCAGCAGCTTACAGGGGGCGCATTGGGAAGAGACCCAGTACTTC.

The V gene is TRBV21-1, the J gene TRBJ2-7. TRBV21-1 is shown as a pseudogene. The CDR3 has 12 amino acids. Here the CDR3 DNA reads TGTGCCAGCAGCCCTCGTATGTACGAGCAGTACTTC. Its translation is CASSPRMYEQYF.

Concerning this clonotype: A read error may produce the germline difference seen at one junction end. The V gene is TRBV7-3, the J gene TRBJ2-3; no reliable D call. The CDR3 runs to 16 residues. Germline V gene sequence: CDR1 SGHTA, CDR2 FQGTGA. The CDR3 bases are TGTGCCAGCAGCCCCGGTGGCATAACCGAATCAGATACGGAGTATTTT. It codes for CASSPGGITESDTEYF. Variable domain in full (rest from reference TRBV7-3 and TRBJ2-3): GAGVSQTPSNKVTEKGKYVELRCDPISGHTALYWYRQSLGQGPEFLIYFQGTGAADDSGLPNDRFFAVRPEGSVSTLKIQRTERGDSAVYLCASSPGGITESDTEYFGPGTRLTVL.

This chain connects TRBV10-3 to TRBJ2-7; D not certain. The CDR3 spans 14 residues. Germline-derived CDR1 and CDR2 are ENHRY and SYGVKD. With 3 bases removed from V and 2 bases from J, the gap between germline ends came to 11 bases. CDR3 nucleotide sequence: TGTGCCATCAGTGATGGGATTCCCCCCTACGAGCAGTACGTC. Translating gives CAISDGIPPYEQYV.

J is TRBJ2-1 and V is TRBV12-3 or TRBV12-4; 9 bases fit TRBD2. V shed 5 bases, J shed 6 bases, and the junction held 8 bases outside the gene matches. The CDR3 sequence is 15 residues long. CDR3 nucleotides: TGTGCCAGCAGTCCGGGACTAGCTGGTGTCAATGAGCAGTTCTTC. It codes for CASSPGLAGVNEQFF.

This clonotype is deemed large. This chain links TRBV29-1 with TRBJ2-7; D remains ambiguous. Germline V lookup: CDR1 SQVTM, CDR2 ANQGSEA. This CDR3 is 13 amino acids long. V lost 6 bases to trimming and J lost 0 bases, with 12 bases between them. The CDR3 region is CSVVKDSSYEQYF. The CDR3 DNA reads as TGCAGCGTAGTTAAAGATTCCTCCTACGAGCAGTACTTC.